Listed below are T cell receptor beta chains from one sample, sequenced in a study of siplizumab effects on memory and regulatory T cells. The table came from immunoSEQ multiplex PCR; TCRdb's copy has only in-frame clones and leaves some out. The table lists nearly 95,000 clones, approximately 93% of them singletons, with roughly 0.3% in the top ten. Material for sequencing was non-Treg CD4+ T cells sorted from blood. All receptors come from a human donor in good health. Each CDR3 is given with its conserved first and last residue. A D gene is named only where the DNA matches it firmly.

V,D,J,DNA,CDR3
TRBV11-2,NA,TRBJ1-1,TGTGCCAGCAGCTTCGAAAGGGCGAGGGCTTTCTTT,CASSFERARAFF
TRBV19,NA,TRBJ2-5,TGTGCCAGTAGTATATTATCCCCGGGGGGCAGGGGGGTAGAGACCCAGTACTTC,CASSILSPGGRGVETQYF
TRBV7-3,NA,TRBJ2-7,TGTGCCAGCAGCTTAAGTGGCAGCCTAGCCTACGAGCAGTACTTC,CASSLSGSLAYEQYF
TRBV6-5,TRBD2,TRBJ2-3,TGTGCCAGCAGTTCTATAGCGGGAGCAACAGATACGCAGTATTTT,CASSSIAGATDTQYF
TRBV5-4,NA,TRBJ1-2,TGTGCCAGCAGCTTAGGGGGGGCGGCCTATGGCTACACCTTC,CASSLGGAAYGYTF
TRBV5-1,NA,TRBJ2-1,TGCGCCAGCAGAATTGGTCAGGCTCTTGAGCAGTTCTTC,CASRIGQALEQFF
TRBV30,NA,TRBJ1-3,TGTGCCTCGTCATCTGGAAACACCATATATTTT,CASSSGNTIYF
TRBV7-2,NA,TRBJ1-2,TGTGCCAGCAGCTTAGAAGGGGCGGTGGGCTACACCTTC,CASSLEGAVGYTF
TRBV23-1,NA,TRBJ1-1,TGCGCCAGCACTTCAGACAAGAACACTGAAGCTTTCTTT,CASTSDKNTEAFF
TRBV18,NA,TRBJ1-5,TGTGCCAGCTCAACTATACAGGGTACTGGCAATCAGCCCCAGCATTTT,CASSTIQGTGNQPQHF
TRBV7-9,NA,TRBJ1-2,TGTGCCAGCAGCCCCGGGACACTCTATGGCTACACCTTC,CASSPGTLYGYTF
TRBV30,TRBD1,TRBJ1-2,TGTGCCTGGAGTGGAGGGACAGGGGGTCGAGGCTACACCTTC,CAWSGGTGGRGYTF
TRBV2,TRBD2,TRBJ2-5,TGTGCCAGCAGTAGCGGGGGGGCTGGAGAGACCCAGTACTTC,CASSSGGAGETQYF
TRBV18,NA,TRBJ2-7,TGTGCCAGCTCACCTGGAGCGCCTACCTACGAGCAGTACTTC,CASSPGAPTYEQYF
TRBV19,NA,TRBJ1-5,TGTGCCAGTAGTATATCCTGGCGGCAGGGGTTTCAGCCCCAGCATTTT,CASSISWRQGFQPQHF
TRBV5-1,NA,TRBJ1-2,TGCGCCAGCAGTCCGCAGGGGAACAGGAGAGGCTACACCTTC,CASSPQGNRRGYTF
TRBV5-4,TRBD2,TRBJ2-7,TGTGCCAGCAGCTCGATTAGCGGGAGAGTTTACGAGCAGTACTTC,CASSSISGRVYEQYF
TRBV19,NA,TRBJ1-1,TGTGCCAGTAAGAGGGAGACGAACACTGAAGCTTTCTTT,CASKRETNTEAFF
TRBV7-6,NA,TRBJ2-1,TGTGCCAGCGGTGGCGGGGCCAGGGGTGAGCAGTTCTTC,CASGGGARGEQFF